This TCR beta chain was identified during a study of identical twins. V dropped 5 bases and J dropped 5; count of bases not matched to a gene: 3. This CDR3 has 13 residues. Germline V gene data show CDR1 as SGHVS and CDR2 as FQNEAQ. TCRdb re-derived calls from the 5' RACE reads in MiXCR, one entry per CDR3 protein. The table lists approximately 410,000 distinct CDR3 sequences, 15% to 20% of them singletons. This clonotype was obtained from a man aged 50-60 years in good health. The sample consisted of naive T cells sorted from blood. This chain joins TRBV7-8 and TRBJ2-7, with 10 bases aligning to TRBD1. CDR3 nucleotides: TGTGCCAGCAGCGCGGGACAGGGGAACGAGCAGTACTTC. Its protein is CASSAGQGNEQYF.